A selection of T cell receptor beta chains follows, all from one sample in a study of vaccination effects on CD4 cells after COVID-19. These receptors have no known antigen. Sequencing used immunoSEQ multiplex PCR; TCRdb keeps in-frame clones, though not all of them. Seen here are under 20,000 clones, under 85% observed once, and the top ten hold less than 25%. Source: CD4+ T cells from PBMCs cultured with SARS-CoV-2 spike peptides, taken after COVID-19 vaccination. These receptors were obtained from a human donor who had a prior SARS-CoV-2 infection. Both conserved end residues are part of each CDR3. D genes are given only for firm matches. Clone size is not always given. Where it is, it says once, few, many or a class for expanded clones.

d_call: -; j_call: TRBJ2-2; v_call: TRBV9; clone_size: -; cdr3_aa: CASSLVGSGELFF; cdr3_nt: TGTGCCAGCAGCCTAGTGGGGTCAGGGGAGCTGTTTTTT
d_call: -; j_call: TRBJ1-3; v_call: TRBV6-8; clone_size: -; cdr3_aa: CASRGGGGFTGNTIYF; cdr3_nt: TGTGCCAGCAGGGGCGGTGGGGGCTTTACTGGAAACACCATATATTTT
d_call: -; j_call: TRBJ2-2; v_call: TRBV5-6; clone_size: once; cdr3_aa: CASSLMDPGELFF; cdr3_nt: TGTGCCAGCAGCTTAATGGATCCCGGGGAGCTGTTTTTT
d_call: TRBD1; j_call: TRBJ1-1; v_call: TRBV7-2; clone_size: -; cdr3_aa: CASSLNRGRTEAFF; cdr3_nt: TGTGCCAGCAGCCTAAACAGGGGACGGACTGAAGCTTTCTTT
d_call: -; j_call: TRBJ2-7; v_call: TRBV24-1; clone_size: -; cdr3_aa: CATSASRVIEQYF; cdr3_nt: TGTGCCACCAGTGCTTCCAGGGTTATCGAGCAGTACTTC
d_call: TRBD2; j_call: TRBJ2-3; v_call: TRBV27; clone_size: -; cdr3_aa: CASSHRARLAGVGPDTQYF; cdr3_nt: TGTGCCAGCAGTCATCGGGCTAGACTAGCGGGAGTGGGTCCAGATACGCAGTATTTT
d_call: -; j_call: TRBJ2-5; v_call: TRBV24-1; clone_size: -; cdr3_aa: CATSDRSAQETQYF; cdr3_nt: TGTGCCACCAGTGATCGGTCAGCTCAAGAGACCCAGTACTTC
d_call: -; j_call: TRBJ1-1; v_call: TRBV5-1; clone_size: few; cdr3_aa: CASSLGEREAFF; cdr3_nt: TGCGCCAGCAGCTTGGGGGAGAGGGAAGCTTTCTTT
d_call: -; j_call: TRBJ2-5; v_call: TRBV28; clone_size: -; cdr3_aa: CASGSGGGGGETQYF; cdr3_nt: TGTGCCAGCGGATCAGGGGGGGGTGGCGGAGAGACCCAGTACTTC
d_call: -; j_call: TRBJ2-3; v_call: TRBV2; clone_size: -; cdr3_aa: CASNAFTDTQYF; cdr3_nt: TGTGCCAGCAACGCCTTCACAGATACGCAGTATTTT
d_call: -; j_call: TRBJ1-1; v_call: TRBV19; clone_size: -; cdr3_aa: CADWGLNTEAFF; cdr3_nt: TGTGCCGACTGGGGCCTGAACACTGAAGCTTTCTTT
d_call: TRBD1; j_call: TRBJ1-2; v_call: TRBV23-1; clone_size: -; cdr3_aa: CASSQLDRVSDYGYTF; cdr3_nt: TGCGCCAGCAGTCAATTGGACAGGGTCTCGGACTATGGCTACACCTTC
d_call: -; j_call: TRBJ1-3; v_call: TRBV18; clone_size: -; cdr3_aa: CASSPPNYLKNTGDSGNTIYF; cdr3_nt: TGTGCCAGCTCACCACCTAATTACCTAAAAAACACAGGAGACTCTGGAAACACCATATATTTT
d_call: -; j_call: TRBJ2-3; v_call: TRBV9; clone_size: -; cdr3_aa: CASSVGLSGRTDTQYF; cdr3_nt: TGTGCCAGCAGCGTAGGACTGAGCGGCAGGACAGATACGCAGTATTTT
d_call: -; j_call: TRBJ2-3; v_call: TRBV2; clone_size: -; cdr3_aa: CASKRRGGTDTQYF; cdr3_nt: TGTGCCAGCAAGAGGAGAGGGGGCACAGATACGCAGTATTTT
d_call: -; j_call: TRBJ2-7; v_call: TRBV2; clone_size: -; cdr3_aa: CASSERDYEQYF; cdr3_nt: TGTGCCAGCAGTGAAAGGGACTACGAGCAGTACTTC
d_call: TRBD1; j_call: TRBJ1-2; v_call: TRBV6-1; clone_size: -; cdr3_aa: CASSEAEGARGYGYTF; cdr3_nt: TGTGCCAGCAGTGAAGCTGAGGGGGCCCGAGGGTATGGCTACACCTTC
d_call: -; j_call: TRBJ2-3; v_call: TRBV10-3; clone_size: few; cdr3_aa: CAISESNGSPDTQYF; cdr3_nt: TGTGCCATCAGTGAGTCGAACGGGAGCCCAGATACGCAGTATTTT
d_call: -; j_call: TRBJ1-3; v_call: TRBV6-1; clone_size: -; cdr3_aa: CASSDQSGVGNTIYF; cdr3_nt: TGTGCCAGCAGTGATCAGTCAGGGGTTGGAAACACCATATATTTT
d_call: -; j_call: TRBJ1-1; v_call: TRBV6-5; clone_size: -; cdr3_aa: CASSYQGWRTEAFF; cdr3_nt: TGTGCCAGCAGTTACCAGGGGTGGCGGACTGAAGCTTTCTTT
d_call: -; j_call: TRBJ2-2; v_call: TRBV25-1; clone_size: -; cdr3_aa: CASLDGLNTGELFF; cdr3_nt: TGTGCCAGCCTAGACGGATTAAACACCGGGGAGCTGTTTTTT
d_call: -; j_call: TRBJ2-5; v_call: TRBV15; clone_size: -; cdr3_aa: CATSRMGDRETQYF; cdr3_nt: TGTGCCACCAGCAGAATGGGGGATCGAGAGACCCAGTACTTC
d_call: -; j_call: TRBJ2-2; v_call: TRBV28; clone_size: -; cdr3_aa: CASGLQGAGSGELFF; cdr3_nt: TGTGCCAGCGGCCTCCAAGGGGCCGGCTCCGGGGAGCTGTTTTTT
d_call: -; j_call: TRBJ2-7; v_call: TRBV6-2/TRBV6-3; clone_size: -; cdr3_aa: CASSFRATGFHLYEQYF; cdr3_nt: TGTGCCAGCAGTTTTCGGGCTACAGGTTTCCATCTCTACGAGCAGTACTTC
d_call: -; j_call: TRBJ2-3; v_call: TRBV5-1; clone_size: few; cdr3_aa: CASSLAGETDTQYF; cdr3_nt: TGCGCCAGCAGCTTGGCCGGTGAGACAGATACGCAGTATTTT
d_call: TRBD1; j_call: TRBJ2-5; v_call: TRBV19; clone_size: -; cdr3_aa: CASSPDRGLKTQYF; cdr3_nt: TGTGCCAGTAGCCCGGACAGGGGGCTGAAGACCCAGTACTTC
d_call: -; j_call: TRBJ1-5; v_call: TRBV2; clone_size: -; cdr3_aa: CASSSGRNNQPQHF; cdr3_nt: TGTGCCAGCAGTTCCGGACGGAACAATCAGCCCCAGCATTTT
d_call: -; j_call: TRBJ2-2; v_call: TRBV7-9; clone_size: few; cdr3_aa: CASSSSDSPNTGELFF; cdr3_nt: TGTGCCAGCAGCTCATCGGACAGCCCGAACACCGGGGAGCTGTTTTTT